The entry that follows covers one T cell receptor beta chain sequence. Its antigen is not yet known. Base-call qualities are not available, and no considerably larger clone is one nucleotide away. These data are taken from a study of cytomegalovirus exposure and HLA in healthy donors (dated by TCRdb to the late 2010s). For the study in its entirety: An earlier analysis of some 600 of the donors reported under 300 Gb of sequence data and 117 million unique TCR beta sequences obtained from about 179 million T cells. Rather than drawing on any new phenotypic data, the later analysis identified candidate immune exposures from TCR beta sequences and the way those sequences occurred across donors. Among about 410 genotyped donors of the cohort, an average of around 240,000 unique TCR beta nucleotide sequences was sequenced per donor, of which about 19% were non-productive. Several DR-DQ haplotypes were handled as single units for association and clustering because linkage in the cohort was strong. In a later genetic analysis, genome-wide SNP genotypes for 398 of the 666 donors were used, and that subset was treated as a discovery cohort. Of the 300 to 400 genotyped donors, over 70% fell in the genetic ancestry cluster associated with self-reported Caucasian donors. An earlier analysis of about 600 of the donors used high-throughput TCR beta sequencing to judge whether each TCR beta V gene segment behaved as functional or pseudogenic. The study used immunosequencing to profile the T cell repertoires of around 600 subjects and linked those repertoires to cytomegalovirus serostatus. Alongside the repertoire data, information on donor age, sex, ethnicity and CMV serostatus was compiled. To predict cytomegalovirus infection status, the study brought together high-throughput TCR immunosequencing, statistical association of individual TCRs with disease status, and machine learning. A later analysis re-examined previously published TCR beta repertoires from over 500 donors and added high-resolution HLA genotyping to investigate patterns of TCR occurrence. The number of donors typed differed by locus, with roughly 629-640 for A, B, C, DRB1 and DQB1, over 500 for DQA1, under 610 for DPA1, and approximately 470 for DPB1. The study was designed to test whether signatures of past pathogen exposure could be identified by cataloging public T cell receptors. All discovery cohort repertoires had been generated on a single sequencing platform. Around 320 gigabases of sequencing data and approximately 84 million unique TCR sequences were included in an early release covering 550 to 800 HLA-typed donors. Along with the approximately 700-subject first cohort, a separate validation cohort of some 130 different subjects was used. HLA typing included class I and class II loci at four-digit resolution.

The cohort was made up of about 670 healthy bone marrow donors. At the time of sampling, all cohort members were nominally healthy, though unrecorded immune exposures were likely present. The donor was CMV seronegative and belonged to the group of more than 300 seronegative cohort members. Every donor gave a peripheral blood sample, and the peripheral blood mononuclear cells from that sample were used for TCR beta sequencing. The Qiagen DNeasy Blood Extraction Kit was used to extract genomic DNA from the blood cell samples. The investigation overall reported the following: Because counts were too low, seventeen rarely observed V segments, including chromosome 9 orphons, were left out of the earlier analysis of approximately 500 of the donors. When HLA alleles, especially DR and DQ, strongly co-occurred, attributing TCR associations to individual alleles was difficult. An association between a missense DCLRE1C variant and V-gene and J-gene trimming of TCR beta chains was found in a later genetic analysis and replicated in an independent cohort. For the cohort, immune exposure information was limited to CMV serostatus. A group of highly shared sequence variants was considered likely to be a technical artifact of the sequencing pipeline. The classifier was reported to diagnose cytomegalovirus status with high specificity and sensitivity in both the original cohort and the validation cohort. Most TCR sequences were seen in very few donors, while some public TCRs were found in many individuals. According to a later genetic analysis, donors in an Asian-associated ancestry cluster had fewer N-insertions in productive TCRs than the approximately 630-donor mean. The presence/absence analyses assumed that sequencing depth was roughly uniform across donors, and that assumption may not be true. Because HLA typing was unavailable for some donors at each locus, only the typed subset was used in association tests. Broadly in line with IMGT annotations, most TCR beta V segments showed up in productive rearrangements about 87% or about 30% of the time in an earlier analysis of 450 to 600 of the donors. In a later analysis, HLA-associated TCR beta chains showed more clonal expansion and lower generation probabilities than non-associated chains that were equally common. A further reported finding was that TCR beta sequences accurately predicted the HLA-A and HLA-B alleles for most subjects in the first cohort. In a later analysis, 16,951 TCR beta sequences were associated with specific HLA alleles at a false discovery rate of 0.05. Several of the top co-occurrence clusters appeared to be linked to parvovirus B19, influenza, CMV and Epstein-Barr virus, according to a later analysis. A total of 164 TCR beta chains were listed by the study as associated with cytomegalovirus. According to the authors, the approach could potentially be generalized to other disease states and immunological phenotypes. In a later analysis, the rate of TCR association differed among HLA loci, with DRB1 alleles having the most associated TCRs and HLA-C alleles having the fewest. Correlated functional status among segregating V segments might be attributable to linkage disequilibrium, but an unknown experimental factor could not be ruled out. Three of the identified cytomegalovirus-associated TCR beta chains were confirmed in vitro to be specific for cytomegalovirus antigens. According to a later analysis, most CMV-associated TCR beta chains appeared to be HLA-restricted, and the HLA associations seemed to be driven largely by CMV exposure. Only TCR beta chains were sequenced in this cohort, and the absence of alpha or paired-chain data limited detectable features. Some IMGT-functional V segments, including TRBV6-2 and TRBV6-3, could not be told apart with the 87-base-pair reads, so those segments were excluded.

Trimming at the junction amounts to 0 bases on V and 0 bases on J, and the germline ends lie 4 bases apart. The CDR3 measures 15 amino acids from cysteine to phenylalanine. The read is trimmed to its CDR3 DNA, 45 bases read in frame from base 1. Via the germline V gene, CDR1 is SGHRS and CDR2 YFSETQ. Libraries were constructed by the immunoSEQ multiplex PCR assay. For the multiplex PCR, a mixture combining 60 forward primers for TCR Vbeta segments and 13 reverse primers for TCR Jbeta segments was used. The CDR3 region of rearranged TCR beta genes was amplified from genomic DNA by a multiplex PCR assay. The Illumina HiSeq System was used to sequence the amplified TCR beta libraries as 87-base-pair reads. The source study handled its data this way. In a later analysis, tens of millions of unique TCR beta chains were counted across the 650 to 700 repertoires, and roughly 11 million of these chains were shared by at least two donors. A nearest-neighbor algorithm error-corrected the raw reads and collapsed the reads into unique sequences, merging closely related sequences to remove PCR and sequencing errors. Alignment of CDR3 sequences to IMGT reference sequences was used to assign V, D and J gene segments. For a sequence to be retained, a match of at least six nucleotides was required to both a V gene segment and a J gene segment. A rearrangement was called productive if the CDR3 had no stop codons and remained in frame with V and J, and every other rearrangement was called non-productive. Following IMGT convention, CDR3 was defined as the stretch from the second conserved V-encoded cysteine up to the conserved J-encoded phenylalanine. The earlier analysis of about 590 of the donors excluded sequences that lacked an unambiguous match to a single V gene segment. An earlier analysis of some 610 of the donors called V segments functional above 56.7% productive rearrangements and segregating when the between-donor standard deviation exceeded 5%. To diagnose cytomegalovirus status from the catalog of TCR beta chain sequences, a statistical classification framework was built. A later analysis assigned V and J genes by comparing TCR nucleotide sequences with IMGT/GENE-DB human TR gene sequences. In a later analysis, CDR3 sequences and most-parsimonious VDJ recombination scenarios were assigned using the TCRdist pipeline. A later analysis defined each TCR beta chain by its CDR3 amino acid sequence plus V-gene family, and excluded reads lacking a unique V-gene family. A later analysis removed 500 to 650 highly shared, low-generation-probability nucleotide sequences to deal with suspected cross-contamination and a sequencing artifact. In a later analysis, a clonal expansion index was calculated for each public chain from normalized within-repertoire ranks of inferred template counts. Generation probabilities in a later analysis came from a VDJ recombination model fitted to out-of-frame rearrangements, and those results were checked against IGoR. In a later analysis, hypergeometric tests were used to score TCR-TCR, TCR-HLA and TCR-CMV co-occurrence, with a repertoire-size bias correction applied to TCR pairs. To estimate false discovery rates, a later analysis permuted the HLA or CMV assignments 20 times. In a later analysis, co-occurring TCRs were grouped using DBSCAN, and TCRdist sequence similarity was added for clustering within HLA-allele-positive subsets. For co-occurrence clustering, repertoires with fewer than 30,000 or more than 120,000 public chains were excluded, along with four to six repertoires with anomalous nucleotide sharing. TCRdb holds this immuneACCESS table with in-frame rearrangements only. Some clones are missing; in checked studies, unresolved V genes explain under half, and the rest has no known cause. The V and J calls and clone size come from that table; D and trimming were worked out from the DNA. Recorded for this sample are fewer than 200,000 clones; 76% of them occurred a single time. 0.75% to 0.8% of the sample is in the top ten clones.

The sequenced sample was PBMCs. The V gene is TRBV5-1 and the J gene is TRBJ2-6, with the D gene not confidently named. The TCR sequence derives from a female donor in good health and CMV-seronegative. The CDR3 has the sequence CASSLAGSGANVLTF. Read as DNA, the sequence is TGCGCCAGCAGCTTGGCCGGCTCTGGGGCCAACGTCCTGACTTTC.